Following are 28 T cell receptor beta chains from one sample sequenced in a study of breast tumors, draining lymph nodes, adjacent tissues. Axillary draining lymph nodes of breast cancer patients supplied the node samples. From the multiplex PCR reads, TCRdb called clonotypes with MiXCR, one entry per CDR3 protein. The sample consists of hundreds of thousands of distinct CDR3 sequences, about 32% of them appearing once. The material sequenced was axillary lymph node tissue. These receptors came from a female donor with breast cancer. Some clones in this sample may be carry-over from other donors' samples.

This clonotype was found many times. V usage is TRBV7-8 and J usage is TRBJ2-5; the D gene could be TRBD1 or TRBD2 (7 bases each). Trimming took 4 bases from V and 5 from J, leaving 17 bases between them. CDR3 length equals 15 residues. Germline CDR1 SGHVS, CDR2 FQNEAQ. The CDR3 protein is CASSYASGRGETQYF. The CDR3 bases are TGTGCCAGCAGCTACGCTAGCGGCAGGGGGGAGACCCAGTACTTC.

This clonotype was counted a few times. With a much larger clone just one base away, this may be a read error. The V gene is TRBV6-6, the J gene TRBJ1-2; no clear D gene. Trimming removed 5 bases from V and 5 bases from J, with 15 bases in between. CDR3 length: 14 amino acids. Per germline, CDR1 MNHNY and CDR2 SVGAGI (reference sequence). In DNA form, the CDR3 reads TGTGCCAGCAGTCACTTAGGGTCTGATTATGGCTACACCTTC. It yields the protein CASSHLGSDYGYTF.

This clonotype was seen at least ten times. The V and J genes are TRBV5-1 and TRBJ1-2, with a possible D match to TRBD1 (5 bases). Trimming stripped 7 bases from V and 3 bases from J, with 10 bases between. Germline assignment: CDR1 SGHRS and CDR2 YFSETQ. The CDR3 has 12 amino acids. CDR3: CASSAGYYGYTF. The CDR3 region has the DNA TGCGCCAGCTCAGCAGGGTACTATGGCTACACCTTC.

This clonotype was found many times. The V call is TRBV18, the J call TRBJ2-7, with a possible D match to TRBD1 (5 bases). Between the trimmed V and J ends, which lost 5 bases and 0 bases, there was a span of 14 bases. The CDR3 length is 15 residues. Germline V gene sequence: CDR1 KGHSH, CDR2 LQKENI. The CDR3 is CASSSRVGSSYEQYF. The CDR3 region has the DNA TGTGCCAGCTCATCCAGGGTGGGATCCTCCTACGAGCAGTACTTC.

Remarks on this clonotype: This may be a read error: a much more frequent sequence differs by one nucleotide. The J gene is TRBJ2-1, the V gene TRBV11-2, with unresolved D. From germline, CDR1 is SGHAT and CDR2 FQNNGV. CDR3 length: 12 amino acids. V dropped 5 bases and J dropped 12 bases, with 14 bases sitting between them. The CDR3 here is CASSVAWRAQFF. The CDR3 nucleotides read TGTGCCAGCAGCGTCGCTTGGCGAGCGCAGTTCTTC.

This clonotype was counted many times. The chain joins TRBV6-1 to TRBJ1-5, with D possibly TRBD1 on 6 matching bases. This CDR3 has 14 amino acids. Looked up from germline, CDR1 is MNHNS and CDR2 is SASEGT. V was cut by 6 bases and J by 5 bases, with 14 bases left in between. CDR3 DNA sequence: TGTGCCAGCAGGGTAACAGGGAGGGATCAGCCCCAGCATTTT. This codes for CASRVTGRDQPQHF.

In its sample, this clonotype was seen many times. Possible read error: a much larger clone is one base away. The chain carries TRBV7-9 and TRBJ2-6, with D perhaps matching TRBD1 (5 bases). The CDR3 spans 15 residues. The germline V gene encodes CDR1 SEHNR and CDR2 FQNEAQ (reference sequence). CDR3 protein: CASSNGYTGANVLPF. The CDR3 nucleotides are TGTGCCAGCAGCAATGGGTATACTGGGGCCAACGTCCTGCCTTTC. Full variable domain (rest looked up from reference TRBV7-9 and TRBJ2-6): DTGVSQNPRHKITKRGQNVTFRCDPISEHNRLYWYRQTLGQGPEFLTYFQNEAQLEKSRLLSDRFSAERPKGSFSTLEIQRTEQGDSAMYLCASSNGYTGANVLPFGAGSRLTVL.

Ten or more counts support this clonotype. This sequence joins TRBV24-1 and TRBJ2-7; D call uncertain. The CDR3 extends over 14 amino acids. V lost 2 bases and J lost 6, with 13 bases in between. Germline V gene data show CDR1 as KGHDR and CDR2 as SFDVKD. DNA of the CDR3: TGTGCCACCAGTGATTCAGGACGCCGTTTCGAGCAGTACTTC. Encoded protein: CATSDSGRRFEQYF.

This clonotype showed up many times. V usage is TRBV5-8 and J usage is TRBJ2-5, with 9 bases identical to TRBD1. This CDR3 region has 13 residues. Trimming cost V 4 bases and J 2 bases; bases outside gene matches: 0. The germline V gene encodes CDR1 SGHTS and CDR2 YDEGEE. The CDR3 DNA sequence: TGTGCCAGCAGCGGGACAGGGCAAGAGACCCAGTACTTC. Its translation: CASSGTGQETQYF.

This clonotype was observed at least ten times. The J gene is TRBJ2-7, the V gene TRBV20-1; a weak D match, TRBD1 (6 bases). V lost 4 bases and J 2 bases, leaving 15 bases between the germline ends. The CDR3 spans 14 residues. Per the germline V gene, CDR1 is DFQATT and CDR2 is SNEGSKA (reference sequence). The CDR3 DNA sequence: TGCAGTGCTACCCGGGACACCGGGACCTACGAGCAGTACTTC. Translation: CSATRDTGTYEQYF.

This clonotype has a count of ten or more. Just one base apart from a much larger clone, this may be a read error. The genes are TRBV12-3 or TRBV12-4 and TRBJ2-5, with D unresolved. The ends were cut back, 3 bases at V and 2 bases at J, with 7 bases in the middle. The CDR3 runs 13 residues. The CDR3 spells CASSFGGQETQYF. CDR3 coding DNA: TGTGCCAGCAGTTTCGGCGGACAAGAGACCCAGTACTTC.

As concerns this clonotype: In this CDR3 the conserved last residue, phenylalanine or tryptophan, is missing, so a read error is likely. The V call is TRBV24-1, the J call TRBJ2-1; unclear D gene. V shed 4 bases and J shed 5 bases, with 8 bases lying between them. The CDR3 sequence is 13 residues long. CDR1 is KGHDR and CDR2 is SFDVKD in the germline V gene. As DNA, the CDR3 is TGTGCCACCAGTGAAGACGGACACAATGAGCAGTTCTCC. This codes for CATSEDGHNEQFS.

This clonotype was counted at least ten times. The gene calls are TRBV5-1 and TRBJ2-5; perhaps TRBD2 as D (5 bases). The CDR3 runs to 14 residues. The V gene lost 0 bases and the J gene lost 0 bases, with 6 bases spanning the gap. Germline V gene data show CDR1 as SGHRS and CDR2 as YFSETQ. The CDR3 bases are TGCGCCAGCAGCTTGGCGGGAAACCAAGAGACCCAGTACTTC. It translates to CASSLAGNQETQYF.

In DNA form, the CDR3 reads TGTGCCATCAGTGAGTTGGCTAGCGGGAGGGCCTCCGGGGAGCTGTTTTTT. This sequence encodes CAISELASGRASGELFF. J is TRBJ2-2 and V is TRBV10-3, with 12 bases identical to TRBD2. V was pared by 1 base and J by 6 bases, with 6 bases of the junction left unmatched. CDR1 ENHRY and CDR2 SYGVKD come from the germline V gene. This CDR3 spans 17 amino acids.

The V gene is TRBV7-9, the J gene TRBJ2-3; 13 bases are shared with TRBD2. The germline V gene has CDR1 SEHNR and CDR2 FQNEAQ (reference sequence). V shed 7 bases, J shed 8 bases, and the junction held 6 bases outside the gene matches. This CDR3 contains 14 residues. DNA of the CDR3: TGTGCCAGCAACGGAAGACTAGCGGGAGGTACGCAGTATTTT. Amino acids: CASNGRLAGGTQYF.

This clonotype was counted many times. V usage is TRBV5-1 and J usage is TRBJ2-3; TRBD2 aligns across 13 bases. Germline V lookup: CDR1 SGHRS, CDR2 YFSETQ. V gave up 4 bases and J gave up 4 bases; unmatched junction bases: 12. CDR3 size: 18 residues. As DNA, the CDR3 is TGCGCCAGCAGCCCGAGGGTTACTAGCGGGAGGGGCGCAGATACGCAGTATTTT. Translation: CASSPRVTSGRGADTQYF. The entire variable domain, with the rest obtained from reference TRBV5-1 and TRBJ2-3, is as follows: KAGVTQTPRYLIKTRGQQVTLSCSPISGHRSVSWYQQTPGQGLQFLFEYFSETQRNKGNFPGRFSGRQFSNSRSEMNVSTLELGDSALYLCASSPRVTSGRGADTQYFGPGTRLTVL.

The chain employs TRBV9 and TRBJ1-2, with D hard to call. Germline V gives CDR1 SGDLS, CDR2 YYNGEE. Trimming pared 2 bases from V and 14 bases from J, leaving 10 bases between. The CDR3 spans 10 residues. The CDR3 loop is CASSVGRRTF. CDR3 DNA sequence: TGTGCCAGCAGCGTGGGCAGGCGGACCTTC.

The V call is TRBV2, the J call TRBJ1-2, with 7 nucleotides matching TRBD1. Looked up from germline, CDR1 is SNHLY and CDR2 is FYNNEI. The CDR3 extends over 12 amino acids. J was trimmed by 8 bases and V by 6 bases; bases with no gene match: 6. This chain's CDR3 is CASRSDRLGYTF. The CDR3 DNA follows: TGTGCCAGCAGATCGGACAGGCTCGGCTACACCTTC. The full variable domain, in which reference TRBV2 and TRBJ1-2 provide the parts outside the CDR3, is EPEVTQTPSHQVTQMGQEVILRCVPISNHLYFYWYRQILGQKVEFLVSFYNNEISEKSEIFDDQFSVERPDGSNFTLKIRSTKLEDSAMYFCASRSDRLGYTFGSGTRLTVV.

This clonotype has more than one count but fewer than ten. Just one base apart from a much larger clone, this may be a read error. The chain has TRBV20-1 and TRBJ2-1; 8 nucleotides agree with TRBD2. Losses at the gene ends were 0 bases for V and 12 bases for J; bases not matched to a gene: 19. Germline CDR1 is DFQATT and CDR2 is SNEGSKA (reference sequence). The CDR3 has 17 amino acids. The CDR3 region is CSARDIKAGAFVKVQFF. The CDR3, as DNA: TGCAGTGCTAGAGATATCAAAGCGGGAGCTTTCGTGAAAGTGCAGTTCTTC.

This clonotype occurred many times. The chain carries TRBV24-1 and TRBJ1-6; D gene ambiguous. The CDR3 totals 13 residues. Germline V CDR1 and CDR2: KGHDR, SFDVKD. The V and J ends lost 7 bases and 6 bases respectively, with 9 bases between them. The CDR3 nucleotides read TGTGCCACCAGCCGGGAGGCTAATTCACCCCTCCACTTT. Translation: CATSREANSPLHF.

The chain links TRBV20-1 to TRBJ2-5, with a weak D call TRBD2 (7 bases). The germline V gene encodes CDR1 DFQATT and CDR2 SNEGSKA (reference sequence). The CDR3 is 13 amino acids. The V gene lost 3 bases and the J gene lost 5 bases, with 13 bases spanning the gap. CDR3 region: CSARDSGTETQYF. The CDR3 DNA is TGCAGTGCTAGGGACAGCGGGACGGAGACCCAGTACTTC.

This clonotype showed up just once. This chain uses TRBV9 with TRBJ2-5; D might be TRBD1 or TRBD2, each matching 5 bases. Germline V gives CDR1 SGDLS, CDR2 YYNGEE. The CDR3 spans 13 residues. Deletions cut 0 bases from V and 9 bases from J, with 12 bases between. This CDR3 is CASSVGGNQPQYF. The CDR3 nucleotides read TGTGCCAGCAGCGTAGGGGGGAATCAGCCCCAGTACTTC.

This rearrangement joins TRBV7-6 to TRBJ2-1; possibly TRBD1 or TRBD2 for D (5 bases each). Germline assignment: CDR1 SGHVS and CDR2 FNYEAQ. The CDR3 extends over 16 amino acids. Trimming stripped 2 bases from V and 2 bases from J, with 13 bases between. The CDR3 nucleotides are TGTGCCAGCAGCTTAAGGGGTAGCGTGGCCTACAATGAGCAGTTCTTC. Residues: CASSLRGSVAYNEQFF.

This clonotype was recorded many times. The chain links TRBV29-1 to TRBJ2-1; 8 bases are a match to TRBD2. CDR1 and CDR2 (germline): SQVTM, ANQGSEA. The CDR3 length is 14 residues. For the CDR3, the DNA is TGCAGTATCTCGGGGCGGGGGGCCGGCAATGAGCAGTTCTTC. This codes for CSISGRGAGNEQFF.

This clonotype was observed many times. The chain uses TRBV20-1 and TRBJ2-7; 7 bases align to TRBD1. V shed 5 bases, J shed 5 bases, and the junction held 15 bases outside the gene matches. The CDR3 sequence is 15 residues long. Germline lookup yields CDR1 DFQATT and CDR2 SNEGSKA (reference sequence). The CDR3 spells CSALPPDRAVNEQYF. CDR3 coding DNA: TGCAGTGCTCTCCCACCTGACAGGGCTGTGAACGAGCAGTACTTC.

This clonotype turned up a few times. The chain uses TRBV11-2 and TRBJ1-1, with TRBD1 matching over 8 bases. The V gene's germline CDR1 is SGHAT and CDR2 FQNNGV. CDR3 length: 16 amino acids. The V gene end was trimmed by 3 bases and the J gene end by 0 bases; junction bases not matched to a gene: 6. The CDR3 reads CASSFTGGGMNTEAFF. The CDR3 DNA reads TGTGCCAGCAGCTTCACAGGGGGTGGCATGAACACTGAAGCTTTCTTT.

The table lists this clonotype with many counts. The gene calls are TRBV7-2 and TRBJ1-2; possible D gene TRBD1, 6 bases. CDR1 and CDR2 from the germline V gene are SGHTA and FQGNSA. CDR3 length: 16 residues. V was clipped by 5 bases and J by 0 bases, with 16 bases between them. The CDR3 here is CASSTLGGGANYGYTF. As DNA, the CDR3 is TGTGCCAGCAGCACTTTAGGGGGGGGGGCTAACTATGGCTACACCTTC.

The sample holds many counts of this clonotype. The chain employs TRBV7-3 and TRBJ2-1; 14 bases agree with TRBD2. The CDR3 covers 15 residues. V trimming: 4 bases; J trimming: 8 bases; junction bases outside the gene matches: 4. Germline CDR1 is SGHTA and CDR2 is FQGTGA. CDR3 DNA sequence: TGTGCCAGCAGCTCCGGACTAGCGGGAGGCTATGAGCAGTTCTTC. Its translation is CASSSGLAGGYEQFF.